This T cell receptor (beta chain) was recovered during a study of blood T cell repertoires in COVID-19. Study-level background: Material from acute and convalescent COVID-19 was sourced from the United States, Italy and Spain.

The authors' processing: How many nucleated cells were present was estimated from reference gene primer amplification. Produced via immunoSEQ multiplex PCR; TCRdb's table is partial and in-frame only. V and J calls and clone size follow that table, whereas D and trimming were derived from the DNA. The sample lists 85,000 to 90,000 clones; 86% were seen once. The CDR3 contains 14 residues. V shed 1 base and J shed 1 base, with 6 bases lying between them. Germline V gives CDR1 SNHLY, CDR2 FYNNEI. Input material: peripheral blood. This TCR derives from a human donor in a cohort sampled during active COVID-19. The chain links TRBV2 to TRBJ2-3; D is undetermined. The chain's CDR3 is CASSEGLRTDTQYF. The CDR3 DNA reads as TGTGCCAGCAGTGAAGGACTTCGCACAGATACGCAGTATTTT.